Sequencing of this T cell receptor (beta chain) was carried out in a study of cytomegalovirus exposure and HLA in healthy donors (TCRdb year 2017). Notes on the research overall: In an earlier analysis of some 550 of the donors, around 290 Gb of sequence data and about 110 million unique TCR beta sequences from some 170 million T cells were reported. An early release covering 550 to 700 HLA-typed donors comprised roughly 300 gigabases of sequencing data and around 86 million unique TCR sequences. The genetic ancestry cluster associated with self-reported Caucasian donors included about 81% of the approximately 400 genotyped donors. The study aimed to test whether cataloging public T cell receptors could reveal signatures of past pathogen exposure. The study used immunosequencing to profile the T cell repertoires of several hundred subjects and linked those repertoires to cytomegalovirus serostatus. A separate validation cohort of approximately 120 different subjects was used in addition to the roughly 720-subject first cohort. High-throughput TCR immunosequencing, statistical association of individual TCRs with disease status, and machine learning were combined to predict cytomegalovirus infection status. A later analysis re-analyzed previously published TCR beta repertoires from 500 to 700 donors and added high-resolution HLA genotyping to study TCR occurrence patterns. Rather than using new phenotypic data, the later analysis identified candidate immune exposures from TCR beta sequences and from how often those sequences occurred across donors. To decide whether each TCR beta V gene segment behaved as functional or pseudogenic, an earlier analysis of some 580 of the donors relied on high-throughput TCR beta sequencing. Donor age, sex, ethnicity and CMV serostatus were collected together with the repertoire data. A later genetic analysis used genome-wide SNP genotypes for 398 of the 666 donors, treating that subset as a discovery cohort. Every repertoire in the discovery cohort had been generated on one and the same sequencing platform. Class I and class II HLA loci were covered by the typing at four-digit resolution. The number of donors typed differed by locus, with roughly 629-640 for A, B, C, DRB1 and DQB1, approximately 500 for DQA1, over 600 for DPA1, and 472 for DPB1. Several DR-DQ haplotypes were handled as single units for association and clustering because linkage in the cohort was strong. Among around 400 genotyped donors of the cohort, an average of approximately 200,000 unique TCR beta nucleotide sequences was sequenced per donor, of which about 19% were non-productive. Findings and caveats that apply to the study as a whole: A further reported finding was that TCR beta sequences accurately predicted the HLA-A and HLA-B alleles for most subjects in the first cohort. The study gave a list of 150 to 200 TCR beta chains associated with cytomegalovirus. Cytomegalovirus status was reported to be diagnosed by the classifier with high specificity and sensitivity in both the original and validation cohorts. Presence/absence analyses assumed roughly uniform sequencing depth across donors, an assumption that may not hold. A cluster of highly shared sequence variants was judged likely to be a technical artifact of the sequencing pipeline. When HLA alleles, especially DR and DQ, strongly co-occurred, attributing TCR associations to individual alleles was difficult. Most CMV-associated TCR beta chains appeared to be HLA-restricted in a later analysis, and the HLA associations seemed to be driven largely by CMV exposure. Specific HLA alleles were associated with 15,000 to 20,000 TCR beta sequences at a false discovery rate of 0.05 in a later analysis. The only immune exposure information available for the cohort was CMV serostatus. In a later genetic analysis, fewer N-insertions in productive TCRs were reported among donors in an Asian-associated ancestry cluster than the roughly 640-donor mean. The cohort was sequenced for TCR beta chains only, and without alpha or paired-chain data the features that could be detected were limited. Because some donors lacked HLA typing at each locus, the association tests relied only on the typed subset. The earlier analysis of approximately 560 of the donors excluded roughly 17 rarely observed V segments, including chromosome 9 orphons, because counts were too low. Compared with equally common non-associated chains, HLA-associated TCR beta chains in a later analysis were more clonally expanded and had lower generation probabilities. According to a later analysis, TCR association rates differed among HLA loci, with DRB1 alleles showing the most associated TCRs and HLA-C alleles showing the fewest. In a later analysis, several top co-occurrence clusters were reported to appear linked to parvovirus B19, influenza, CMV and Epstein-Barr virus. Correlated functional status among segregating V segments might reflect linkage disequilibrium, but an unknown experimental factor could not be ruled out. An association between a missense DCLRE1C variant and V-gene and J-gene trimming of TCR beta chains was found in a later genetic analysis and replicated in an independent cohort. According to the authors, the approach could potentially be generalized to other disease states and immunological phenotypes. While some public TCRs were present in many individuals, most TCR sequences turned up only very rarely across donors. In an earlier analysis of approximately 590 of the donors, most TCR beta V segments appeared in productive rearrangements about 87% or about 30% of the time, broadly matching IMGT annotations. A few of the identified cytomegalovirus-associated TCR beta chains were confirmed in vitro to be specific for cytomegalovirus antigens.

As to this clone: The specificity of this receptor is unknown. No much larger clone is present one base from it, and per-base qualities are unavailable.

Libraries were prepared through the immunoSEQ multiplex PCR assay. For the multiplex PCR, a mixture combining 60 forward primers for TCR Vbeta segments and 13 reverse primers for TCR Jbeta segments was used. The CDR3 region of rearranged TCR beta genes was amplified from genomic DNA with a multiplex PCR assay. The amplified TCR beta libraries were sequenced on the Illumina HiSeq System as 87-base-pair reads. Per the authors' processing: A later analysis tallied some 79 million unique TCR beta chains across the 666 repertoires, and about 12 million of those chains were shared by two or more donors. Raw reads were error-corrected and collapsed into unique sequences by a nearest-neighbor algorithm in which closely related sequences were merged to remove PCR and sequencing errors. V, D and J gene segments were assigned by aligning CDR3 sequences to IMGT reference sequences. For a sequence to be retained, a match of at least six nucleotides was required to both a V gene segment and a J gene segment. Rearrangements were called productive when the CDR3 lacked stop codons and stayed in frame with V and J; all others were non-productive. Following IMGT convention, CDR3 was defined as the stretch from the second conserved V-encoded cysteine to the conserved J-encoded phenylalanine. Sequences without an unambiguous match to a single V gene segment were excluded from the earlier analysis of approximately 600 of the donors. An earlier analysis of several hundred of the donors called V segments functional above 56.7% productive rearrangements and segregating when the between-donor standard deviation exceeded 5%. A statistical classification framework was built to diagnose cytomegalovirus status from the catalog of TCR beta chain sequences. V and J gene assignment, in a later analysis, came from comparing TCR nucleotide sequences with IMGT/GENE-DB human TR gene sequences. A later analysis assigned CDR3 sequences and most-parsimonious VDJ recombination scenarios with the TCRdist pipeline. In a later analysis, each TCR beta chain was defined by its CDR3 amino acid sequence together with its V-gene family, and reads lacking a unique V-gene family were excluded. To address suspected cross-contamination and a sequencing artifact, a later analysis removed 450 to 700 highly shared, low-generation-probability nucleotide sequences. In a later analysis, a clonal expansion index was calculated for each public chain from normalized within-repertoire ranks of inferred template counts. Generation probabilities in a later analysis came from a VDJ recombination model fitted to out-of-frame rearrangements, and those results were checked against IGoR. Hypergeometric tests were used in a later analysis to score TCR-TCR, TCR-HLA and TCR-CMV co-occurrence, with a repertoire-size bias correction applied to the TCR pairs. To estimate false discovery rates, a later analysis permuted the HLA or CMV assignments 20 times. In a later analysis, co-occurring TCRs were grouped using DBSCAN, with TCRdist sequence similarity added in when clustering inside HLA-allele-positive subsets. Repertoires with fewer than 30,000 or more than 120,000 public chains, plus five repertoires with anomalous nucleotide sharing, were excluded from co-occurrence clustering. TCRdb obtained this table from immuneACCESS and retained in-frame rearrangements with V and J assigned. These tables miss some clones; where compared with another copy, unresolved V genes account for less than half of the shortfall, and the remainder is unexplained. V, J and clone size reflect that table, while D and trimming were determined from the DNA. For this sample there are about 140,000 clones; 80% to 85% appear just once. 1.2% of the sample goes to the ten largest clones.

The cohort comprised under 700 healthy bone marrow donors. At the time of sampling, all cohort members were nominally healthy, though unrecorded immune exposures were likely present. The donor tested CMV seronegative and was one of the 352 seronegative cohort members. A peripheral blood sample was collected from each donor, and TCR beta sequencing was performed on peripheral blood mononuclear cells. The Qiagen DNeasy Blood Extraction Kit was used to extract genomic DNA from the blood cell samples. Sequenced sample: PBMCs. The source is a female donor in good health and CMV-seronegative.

The sequenced DNA: TGTGCCAGCAGTGAATTTGGTGTGAGACAGGGGGGCTCCCGGCAGTACTTC. This sequence encodes CASSEFGVRQGGSRQYF. The V and J segments used are TRBV6-1 and TRBJ2-5, and 9 junctional nucleotides match TRBD1. From a lookup of the germline V gene, CDR1 and CDR2 are MNHNS and SASEGT. Reading from cysteine to phenylalanine, the CDR3 counts 17 amino acids. Only CDR3 DNA remains: 51 bases, in frame from the first base. V is pruned by 2 bases and J by 11 bases, leaving 18 bases of the junction without a gene match.